A selection of T cell receptor beta chains follows, all from one sample in a study of T cell repertoires in aging, cancer and after chemotherapy. TCRdb itself ran the multiplex PCR reads through MiXCR, one entry per CDR3 protein. The sample has under 6,500 distinct CDR3 sequences, 30% to 40% seen once. The sample consisted of blood. These receptors originate from a human donor with a blood cancer. Both conserved end residues are part of each CDR3. D genes are given only for firm matches. Not all rows give a size; the values are once, few, many and, for expanded clones, a class.

>TRBJ2-2|TRBV30|medium-sized|-
CAWEAAGELFF
TGTGCCTGGGAGGCGGCCGGGGAGCTGTTTTTT
>TRBJ1-4|TRBV30|few|TRBD1
CAWSVGQGNNEKLFF
TGTGCCTGGAGTGTAGGACAGGGGAATAATGAAAAACTGTTTTTT
>TRBJ2-3|TRBV29-1|medium-sized|TRBD1
CSVEDLVTGGADTQYF
TGCAGCGTTGAAGATCTGGTAACAGGGGGCGCAGATACGCAGTATTTT
>TRBJ2-3|TRBV6-1|-|TRBD1
CASSLRTLWDRASYTQYF
TGTGCCAGCAGTTTGAGGACCCTATGGGACAGGGCGTCCTATACGCAGTATTTT
>TRBJ1-1|TRBV6-5|medium-sized|-
CASSPSSGQNTEAFF
TGTGCCAGCAGTCCCAGTAGTGGCCAGAACACTGAAGCTTTCTTT
>TRBJ1-4|TRBV5-5|-|-
CASSPTGTDEKLFF
TGTGCCAGCAGCCCTACAGGGACCGATGAAAAACTGTTTTTT
>TRBJ2-7|TRBV7-6|-|-
CASSFGPEQYF
TGTGCCAGCAGCTTCGGCCCCGAGCAGTACTTC
>TRBJ1-2|TRBV12-3/TRBV12-4|-|-
CASSDEGLVGGYTF
TGTGCCAGCAGCGACGAGGGACTGGTCGGTGGCTACACCTTC
>TRBJ2-1|TRBV7-6|few|-
CASSLVRANSYNEQFF
TGTGCCAGCAGCTTAGTCAGGGCAAACTCCTACAATGAGCAGTTCTTC
>TRBJ2-2|TRBV29-1|few|TRBD2
CSVAGTSGELFF
TGCAGCGTTGCCGGGACTAGCGGGGAGCTGTTTTTT
>TRBJ2-2|TRBV5-6|-|TRBD2
CASSLGGGAGELFF
TGTGCCAGCAGCTTGGGCGGGGGGGCCGGGGAGCTGTTTTTT
>TRBJ2-7|TRBV6-5|medium-sized|-
CASSEDSRESYEQYF
TGTGCCAGCAGCGAGGACAGCAGGGAGTCCTACGAGCAGTACTTC
>TRBJ2-7|TRBV7-6|medium-sized|-
CASSLWTEAYEQYF
TGTGCCAGCAGCTTATGGACGGAGGCCTACGAGCAGTACTTC
>TRBJ2-7|TRBV19|medium-sized|-
CASSPQRDGEQYF
TGTGCCAGTAGTCCCCAGAGAGACGGCGAGCAGTACTTC
>TRBJ2-1|TRBV5-1|once|TRBD2
CASSFGAGGYNEQFF
TGCGCCAGCAGCTTTGGGGCGGGGGGTTACAATGAGCAGTTCTTC
>TRBJ2-5|TRBV7-2|-|-
CASQGGGLDGTQYF
TGTGCCTCCCAAGGGGGAGGACTAGATGGGACCCAGTACTTC
>TRBJ1-2|TRBV6-5|medium-sized|-
CASSSPSLTNYGYTF
TGTGCCAGCAGTTCGCCCAGCCTTACTAACTATGGCTACACCTTC
>TRBJ2-3|TRBV12-3/TRBV12-4|medium-sized|TRBD1
CASAQGVADTQYF
TGTGCCAGTGCTCAGGGGGTAGCAGATACGCAGTATTTT
>TRBJ1-1|TRBV5-1|-|TRBD1
CASSLRQGAGNTEAFF
TGCGCCAGCAGTCTACGACAGGGGGCAGGTAACACTGAAGCTTTCTTT
>TRBJ2-7|TRBV13|few|TRBD1
CASSHRGPTYEQYF
TGTGCCAGCAGTCACAGGGGCCCCACCTACGAGCAGTACTTC
>TRBJ1-5|TRBV19|-|-
CASSLTARSNQPQHF
TGTGCCAGTAGTTTGACAGCGCGGAGCAATCAGCCCCAGCATTTT
>TRBJ2-7|TRBV15|medium-sized|TRBD1
CATSGQGTYEQYF
TGTGCCACCAGTGGACAGGGGACCTACGAGCAGTACTTC
>TRBJ1-1|TRBV5-6|few|-
CASSLAWANTEAFF
TGTGCCAGCAGCTTGGCGTGGGCAAACACTGAAGCTTTCTTT
>TRBJ2-1|TRBV5-6|few|TRBD1
CASSFPLTGGYNEQFF
TGCGCCAGCAGCTTCCCCTTGACAGGGGGCTACAATGAGCAGTTCTTC
>TRBJ2-5|TRBV12-3/TRBV12-4|-|-
CANSFQETQYF
TGTGCCAATAGTTTCCAAGAGACCCAGTACTTC